This T cell receptor (beta chain) is from a study of T-cell memory formation after mild COVID-19 (dated by TCRdb to about 2021). Regarding the complete study: Most TCR sequence clusters were specific to one of the two donors. Longitudinal TCRalpha and TCRbeta repertoire sequencing tracked T-cell clones expanding and contracting after mild COVID-19 in a couple of donors. The cohort was made up of two young adult volunteers, one female and one male, who were previously healthy.

General study outcomes and caveats: Contracting CD4+ clones were located mainly in the CM and EM memory subsets, whereas CD8+ clones were found to be enriched in EMRA. From day 15 to 85, contracting clones showed balanced CD4/CD8 phenotypes, whereas a second wave of clones that expanded from day 15 to 37 leaned towards CD4+. The detection of some responding clones in pre-infection memory suggests that pre-existing cross-reactive memory T cells joined the SARS-CoV-2 response. Only a couple of mild cases were covered by the study, and larger cohorts that include severe cases with pre-infection samples were considered necessary. Whether the second-wave clones peaking on day 37 were SARS-CoV-2 specific was not confirmed.

Reading from cysteine to phenylalanine, the CDR3 counts 13 amino acids. The sequence is cut down to CDR3 DNA, 39 bases in frame from base 1. V and J are truncated by 4 bases and 5 bases respectively, leaving an intervening sequence of 13 bases. The CDR1 and CDR2 encoded by the germline V gene are SGDLS and YYNGEE. Ficoll-Paque density gradient centrifugation was the method used to isolate PBMCs. Sequencer: Illumina NovaSeq 6000. TCRalpha and TCRbeta cDNA libraries were constructed by 5'RACE with constant-segment primers, with sample barcodes and unique molecular identifiers being introduced. Trizol reagent was used to extract RNA from every sample. Library amplification was performed in two PCR steps, and a second sample barcode and Illumina TruSeq adapters were introduced in the second step. Sequencing of libraries was performed on an Illumina NovaSeq with 2 x 150 bp paired-end reads. As for the authors' bioinformatics: Demultiplexing of reads and collapsing into UMI-guided consensus sequences were performed with migec v1.2.7. Using mixcr v2.1.11, the UMI consensuses were aligned to TRA and TRB V and J templates and assembled into clonotypes. A clonotype was counted as expanded or contracted only when both edgeR and NoisET called the clonotype significant, with the noise models trained on biological replicates. edgeR calls used a false discovery rate-adjusted p below 0.01 and a log2 fold-change threshold of 1. As an exploratory analysis of dynamics, PCA with hierarchical clustering was applied to max-normalized trajectories of the 1000 most abundant clonotypes. Separately sequenced CD4+ and CD8+ repertoires were used to assign the CD4 or CD8 phenotype of responding clones. TCRdb itself trimmed the public reads at Q25 with fastp, ran MiXCR and retained productive beta chains. One record per CDR3 amino acid sequence lists the most common genes and DNA. TCRdb's processing, not the study's, gives the V and J calls here. Recorded for this sample are roughly 280,000 distinct CDR3 sequences; roughly 8.2% of them occurred a single time. 22% of the sample is held by the ten biggest clonotypes.

On this clonotype: Its antigen remains undetermined. The sample holds no much larger clone one base away, and base qualities are not on file.

The chain couples TRBV9 to TRBJ2-7; a weak D assignment points to TRBD2 (6 bases agree). The TCR was taken from a man younger than 30 who had mild COVID-19 (a few samples of this study predate the infection). The sample titles of this study are shuffled in the database, so cell type and time point are left out; the donor was told from shared clones. The sample taken for sequencing was PBMCs or a T cell subset sorted from them (not recorded which). Read as DNA, the sequence is TGTGCCAGCAGCCCCCGACGGGGGAACGAGCAGTACTTC. It codes for CASSPRRGNEQYF.